What follows is one T cell receptor beta chain and its context. The data belong to a study of control samples from healthy donors and cancer patients. Data came from immunoSEQ multiplex PCR; TCRdb stores just in-frame clones and leaves some out. The sample consists of about 38,000 clones, 80% to 90% of them appearing once. The CDR3 runs 16 residues. Germline V lookup: CDR1 KGHSH, CDR2 LQKENI. The V and J ends lost 3 bases and 4 bases, in that order; junction bases with no gene match: 5. This clonotype originated in an older woman with lung cancer. This chain connects TRBV18 to TRBJ2-1; the match to TRBD2 covers 11 bases. The sequencing input was PBMCs. Here the CDR3 reads CASSPRTSGWYNEQFF. In DNA, the CDR3 is TGTGCCAGCTCACCGAGGACTAGCGGGTGGTACAATGAGCAGTTCTTC.